The 5 T cell receptor beta chains below all came from one sample that was sequenced in a study of vaccination and CD4 T cells after COVID-19. No cognate antigen is known for these TCRs. An Oncomine TCR Beta short-read assay was used to sequence the DNA from cultured CD4+ T cells. TCRdb redid the calling of the PCR reads with MiXCR, one entry per CDR3 protein. Of approximately 6,500 distinct CDR3 sequences in the sample, nearly 35% were seen once. Documented treatment: roughly ten-day PBMC culture with coronavirus spike peptide pools or control peptides (ViraFEST assay). CD4+ T cells of the unexposed donor were collected before the COVID-19 pandemic (2011-2018). Sequencing was done on a sample of CD4+ T cells from blood, cultured in vitro. Receptors originate from a human donor in good health.

The rearrangement uses TRBV12-3 or TRBV12-4 and TRBJ2-1; D unclear. V was pared by 2 bases and J by 9 bases, with 14 bases between. The CDR3 covers 14 residues. CDR3 residues: CASSLLPRSPEQFF. The CDR3 nucleotides read TGTGCCAGCAGTTTACTCCCTAGGTCCCCTGAGCAGTTCTTC.

The chain uses TRBV4-2 and TRBJ1-2; D remains ambiguous. Germline values: CDR1 LGHNA, CDR2 YNFKEQ. Trimming removed 4 bases from V and 4 bases from J, with 13 bases in between. The CDR3 is 14 residues long. The CDR3 coding sequence is TGTGCCAGCAGCCCTCAGACGGAGAGCTATGGCTACACCTTC. Its protein is CASSPQTESYGYTF.

The chain carries TRBV5-4 and TRBJ2-2; D gene ambiguous. V was clipped by 4 bases and J by 3 bases, with 19 bases between them. The germline V gene has CDR1 SGHNT and CDR2 YYREEE (reference sequence). CDR3 length: 17 residues. CDR3 loop: CASSLDVRRQDTGELFF. CDR3 DNA sequence: TGTGCCAGCAGCCTTGACGTCCGTAGGCAGGACACCGGGGAGCTGTTTTTT.

The rearrangement links TRBV5-1 to TRBJ2-3; D is unclear. Germline assignment: CDR1 SGHRS and CDR2 YFSETQ. With 0 bases removed from V and 1 base from J, the gap between germline ends came to 9 bases. This CDR3 spans 15 amino acids. CDR3 DNA sequence: TGCGCCAGCAGCTTGGGTCCTTTGGGCACAGATACGCAGTATTTT. It translates to CASSLGPLGTDTQYF.

The chain employs TRBV5-1 and TRBJ1-1, with a weak D call TRBD1 (5 bases). CDR1 and CDR2 from the germline V gene are SGHRS and YFSETQ. V was trimmed by 3 bases and J by 4 bases, leaving 10 bases between them. This CDR3 is 13 amino acids long. CDR3 coding DNA: TGCGCCAGCAGCTGGACAACTGGCACTGAAGCTTTCTTT. Translating gives CASSWTTGTEAFF.